These T cell receptor beta chains were read from a single sample in a study of cytomegalovirus exposure and HLA in healthy donors. Some clones are missing from TCRdb's copy, which holds only in-frame ones; the method was immunoSEQ multiplex PCR. The sample consists of around 100,000 clones, 75% to 80% of them appearing once. Sequenced: PBMCs. The receptor source for this set is a woman aged 40 to 49 in good health and CMV-seropositive. Each CDR3 is given without its conserved first and last residue.

>TRBJ2-4|TRBV10-3
AISASGQAGDIQY
>TRBJ2-5|TRBV10-3
ATSRTVDGEQY
>TRBJ2-1|TRBV9
ASSPHPETSSYNEQF
>TRBJ2-7|TRBV7-8
ASSPRGDRLGNEQY
>TRBJ1-1|TRBV29-1
SVYTGTGRVRAF
>TRBJ2-7|TRBV5-4
ASSLGRQLHYEQY
>TRBJ2-1|TRBV29-1
SVAGLDPYEQF
>TRBJ2-5|TRBV11-2
ASSPRQGAQETQY
>TRBJ2-1|TRBV14
ASSKTSGSLNEQF
>TRBJ1-5|TRBV28
ATWTGGISNQPQH
>TRBJ2-6|TRBV25-1
AIGYSGTGGSGANVLT
>TRBJ2-7|TRBV11-3
ASSLWGLEQY
>TRBJ2-3|TRBV9
ASSGGGSGRVSRTDTQY
>TRBJ2-7|TRBV13
ASSLGGQHEQY
>TRBJ2-3|TRBV11-3
ASSLDTVGGGTDTQY
>TRBJ2-3|TRBV7-9
AGTTSGTDTQY
>TRBJ2-7|TRBV15
ATSIGGPSSYEQY
>TRBJ2-2|TRBV2
ASSAGQGGTGELF
>TRBJ1-1|TRBV7-3
ASSTYINTEAF
>TRBJ2-3|TRBV19
ASSLLAGGGSTQY
>TRBJ1-2|TRBV14
ASSLREANYGYT
>TRBJ2-7|TRBV6-1
ASSEGGGALYEQY